This T cell receptor beta chain was recorded in a study of tumor-infiltrating lymphocytes in primary liver carcinoma (dated by TCRdb to about 2017). At the level of the whole study: Of the five patients (three men and two women, aged 30 to 69 years), four had hepatocellular carcinoma and one had combined HCC and intrahepatic cholangiocarcinoma. Each sample produced roughly 3.5 to 7.13 million productive TCRbeta reads, and read depth showed no significant difference between tissue types. The five patients had tumors of stage T1-T3 N0M0, with maximum diameters ranging from 4.2 to 10 cm. A total of about 35 specimens from 5 patients went through TCRbeta repertoire sequencing, namely 25 tumor regions, 5 adjacent noncancerous liver tissues and 5 peripheral blood samples. Reproducibility between technical replicate repertoires was high, with correlation coefficients above 0.95 and mean shared-clone rates about 0.9. TCRbeta repertoire sequencing, expression microarrays and whole-exome sequencing were combined in the study across five regions of each liver tumor, with adjacent normal tissue and blood also included. Results the study describes overall, beyond this receptor: Repertoire overlap was higher between tumor regions (mean around 35%) than tumor-adjacent (17%) or tumor-blood (14%) pairs, consistent with antigen-driven expansion. Because only the TCR beta chain was sequenced and unpaired alpha chains were not captured, true repertoire diversity is likely underestimated. With just a few patients in the study, the authors point out that the findings should be validated in a larger study. Since the samples were bulk and unsorted, there was no way to compare CD4+ and CD8+ T cell repertoires. Compared with blood, tumors had a significantly larger share of the repertoire taken up by the top 250 clones (p = 0.039).

This clonotype has at least ten counts. Which antigen it targets is not known. No quality values exist for individual bases; no much larger clone is one base distant. From the germline V gene, CDR1 is MNHEY and CDR2 is SVGEGT. From V the trimming removes 2 bases and from J it removes 13 bases, while the gene matches leave 8 bases of the junction unaccounted for. The CDR3 covers 14 residues, taking in both the cysteine and the phenylalanine. The kept DNA is CDR3 alone, 42 bases in frame from the first base. Without any cell sorting, total RNA and DNA were co-extracted from approximately 22-30 mg of bulk tissue using the AllPrep DNA/RNA mini kit. Surgical resection was performed in China between 2015 and 2016 on four or five patients with histopathologically diagnosed primary liver carcinoma. Chronic HBV infection was present in the patients, and the patients were treatment-naive at sampling. Each fresh piece of tumor and adjacent tissue was cut in two, with one half stored in RNAlater at -80 degrees C and the other half sent for histology.

TCRbeta-specific cDNA was reverse-transcribed from 500 ng total RNA using a constant-region primer and ProtoScript II reverse transcriptase. Construction of the TCRbeta libraries relied on three nested rounds of multiplex PCR, following a slightly modified ARM-PCR procedure. Each of the first two PCR rounds ran for approximately 10 cycles using multiplex TRBV1-TRBV30 forward primers together with a Cbeta reverse primer. Sample barcodes and Illumina adapters were attached in a final 25-cycle PCR using Deep VentR polymerase. Before sequencing, amplicons of 200-500 bp were purified from gel using a QIAquick gel extraction kit. TCRbeta amplicons were sequenced on an Illumina HiSeq 2500 with 250-bp paired-end reads. From the authors' description of their analysis: Reads were quality-trimmed with Trimmomatic v0.33, and paired reads were merged with FLASH v1.2.11 to recover full CDR3 sequences. MiGEC v1.2.1b assigned V, D and J germline segments to the rearranged TCRbeta sequences. Clonotype statistics and Shannon-Wiener diversity indices were computed with VDJtools v1.0.0. To cut down on sampling bias, every analysis after diversity analysis relied on just the 250 most abundant clonotypes from each sample. TCRdb applied fastp at Q25 and MiXCR to the public reads, then kept only in-frame beta chains. Each entry is one CDR3 protein sequence, shown with its most common DNA and genes. TCRdb, not the authors, supplied the V and J calls. Here the sample has fewer than 85,000 distinct CDR3 sequences; 69% occur a single time. The top ten clones comprise approximately 26% of the sample.

This receptor chain uses TRBV6-2 or TRBV6-3 and TRBJ2-3, and TRBD2 matches 11 of the central bases. The sequenced sample was tumor-adjacent normal liver tissue. The sequence was collected from a man aged 40-55 years with primary liver carcinoma and hepatitis B virus infection. This receptor has the CDR3 CASSYTLAGGPEYF. The base sequence is TGTGCCAGCAGTTACACCCTAGCGGGAGGCCCAGAGTATTTT.